The entry below describes one T cell receptor beta chain. The data were taken from a study of blood T cell repertoires in COVID-19. Whole-study context: Researchers got acute and convalescent COVID-19 samples from the United States, Italy and Spain. Sources were T cells, B-cell-depleted T cells, or PBMCs; the material itself was cDNA or gDNA.

Between the trimmed V and J ends, which lost 4 bases and 2 bases, there was a span of 21 bases. Germline CDR1 GTSNPN, CDR2 SVGIG (reference sequence). CDR3 length: 16 residues. Per the authors' pipeline: How many nucleated cells were present was estimated from reference gene primer amplification. Some clones are missing from TCRdb's copy, which holds only in-frame ones; the method was immunoSEQ multiplex PCR. V, J and clone size were drawn from that table, and D and trimming were deduced from the DNA. The sample gives 60,000 to 90,000 clones, 70% to 85% of which show up once; around 22% is in the top ten.

The TCR sequence derives from a woman aged 45-65 years with acute or convalescent COVID-19. The J gene is TRBJ2-7, the V gene TRBV30; possibly TRBD1 for D (5 bases). Sequencing used peripheral blood. In nucleotides, the CDR3 is TGTGCCTGGACTCCGCGTGCTGGGGCTCGAGCCTACGAGCAGTACTTC. As protein: CAWTPRAGARAYEQYF.